These 18 T cell receptor beta chains originate from one sample sequenced in a study of identical twins. Using its own MiXCR run on the 5' RACE reads, TCRdb lists one record per CDR3 protein. The sample shows around 200,000 distinct CDR3 sequences, around 10% of them seen only once. Sequenced input: memory (CD45RO+) T cells sorted from blood. Source of these receptors: a young woman in good health.

This clonotype appeared a single time. The chain carries TRBV4-3 and TRBJ2-7, with D possibly matching TRBD2 (5 bases). Trimming removed 4 bases from V and 5 bases from J, with 21 bases in between. In germline, CDR1 is LGHNA, CDR2 YSLEER. The CDR3 consists of 16 residues. The CDR3 region has the DNA TGCGCCAGCAGCCGCGGCTGGAGGAGTAAGGGCGACGAGCAGTACTTC. This translates into CASSRGWRSKGDEQYF.

This chain joins TRBV4-3 and TRBJ2-3; 9 positions match TRBD2. CDR1 and CDR2 (germline): LGHNA, YSLEER. Trimming at V came to 1 base and at J to 4 bases, leaving 12 bases not matched to a gene. This CDR3 is 18 amino acids long. CDR3 nucleotides: TGCGCCAGCAGCCAAGGGGGCGGGAGGGCCAGGGGGGCAGATACGCAGTATTTT. Its protein is CASSQGGGRARGADTQYF.

J is TRBJ1-1 and V is TRBV20-1, with 7 nucleotides matching TRBD1. Per germline, CDR1 DFQATT and CDR2 SNEGSKA (reference sequence). CDR3 size: 14 residues. V dropped 3 bases and J dropped 0; count of bases not matched to a gene: 4. The CDR3 region has the DNA TGCAGTGCTAGGAAGGGGGCCGTGAACACTGAAGCTTTCTTT. Protein sequence: CSARKGAVNTEAFF.

The rearrangement uses TRBV7-9 and TRBJ1-6; D is possibly TRBD1 (5 bases). Germline loops: CDR1 SEHNR, CDR2 FQNEAQ (reference sequence). The CDR3 runs to 15 residues. V dropped 5 bases and J dropped 9 bases, with 17 bases sitting between them. For the CDR3, the DNA is TGTGCCAGCAGCGACGTGTCCCAGGGTAGTTCACCCCTCCACTTT. It translates to CASSDVSQGSSPLHF.

This clonotype was picked up a small number of times. V is TRBV6-2 or TRBV6-3 and J is TRBJ2-6; 11 bases agree with TRBD2. This CDR3 has 14 amino acids. The J segment lost 10 bases and the V segment lost 10 bases, leaving 9 bases of the junction unmatched. Germline V gives CDR1 MNHEY, CDR2 SVGEGT. The CDR3 loop is CAISIRLAGNVLTF. The CDR3 region has the DNA TGTGCCATTTCTATCCGACTAGCGGGAAACGTCCTGACTTTC.

This clonotype was counted only a few times. This chain links TRBV18 with TRBJ1-1, with D possibly being TRBD1 (6 bases). This CDR3 has 13 residues. The germline V gene has CDR1 KGHSH and CDR2 LQKENI. Trimming took 6 bases from V and 8 from J, leaving 16 bases between them. CDR3 nucleotide sequence: TGTGCCAGCTCGCCCACCCCGGGACAAGAAGCTTTCTTT. It yields the protein CASSPTPGQEAFF.

This clonotype was detected many times. The rearrangement joins TRBV7-9 to TRBJ1-4; 7 nucleotides agree with TRBD1. The CDR3 totals 15 residues. Trimming removed 4 bases from V and 2 bases from J; junction bases left unmatched: 4. Germline V gives CDR1 SEHNR, CDR2 FQNEAQ (reference sequence). Written as DNA, the CDR3 is TGTGCCAGCAGCTCCCAGGGGGGGACTAATGAAAAACTGTTTTTT. Residues: CASSSQGGTNEKLFF.

As to this clonotype: One junction end does not reproduce the germline sequence, and a read error may be involved. This chain joins TRBV5-1 and TRBJ2-1, with 7 nucleotides matching TRBD1. CDR1 is SGHRS, CDR2 YFSETQ, per germline. CDR3 length: 17 amino acids. The CDR3 region is CASSPGGWISSHNEQFF. In DNA form, the CDR3 reads TGCGCCAGCAGCCCAGGGGGTTGGATCTCCTCCCACAATGAGCAGTTCTTC.

Here the CDR3 DNA reads TGTGCCAGCGGGTTACAGGGAGCGTACACTGAAGCTTTCTTT. This sequence encodes CASGLQGAYTEAFF. The chain has TRBV7-9 and TRBJ1-1, with D perhaps TRBD1 (6 bases). Germline CDR1 SEHNR, CDR2 FQNEAQ (reference sequence). The CDR3 is 14 amino acids. V dropped 8 bases and J dropped 3 bases, with 16 bases sitting between them.

This clonotype was detected only a few times. V is TRBV12-3 or TRBV12-4 and J is TRBJ2-7; D ambiguous. This CDR3 region has 16 residues. Trimming took 5 bases from V and 5 from J, leaving 22 bases between them. The chain's CDR3 is CASSRSLNGGGHEQYF. As DNA, the CDR3 is TGTGCCAGCAGTCGAAGTCTCAATGGCGGTGGCCACGAGCAGTACTTC.

This clonotype was counted a few times. This rearrangement joins TRBV18 to TRBJ2-2; TRBD1 aligns across 7 bases. CDR3 length: 15 amino acids. Germline lookup yields CDR1 KGHSH and CDR2 LQKENI. V was pared by 2 bases and J by 6 bases, with 6 bases of the junction left unmatched. The CDR3 sequence is CASSPVTGPPGELFF. DNA of the CDR3: TGTGCCAGCTCACCAGTGACAGGGCCTCCCGGGGAGCTGTTTTTT.

V usage is TRBV20-1 and J usage is TRBJ2-7; possibly TRBD2 for D (5 bases). V was pared by 7 bases and J by 2 bases, with 15 bases between. The CDR3 spans 13 residues. Germline V CDR1 and CDR2: DFQATT, SNEGSKA (reference sequence). The CDR3 DNA reads as TGCAGTGTAGTACGGGGAACCCCCTACGAGCAGTACTTC. Translating it yields CSVVRGTPYEQYF.

This clonotype showed up many times. The rearrangement joins TRBV12-3 or TRBV12-4 to TRBJ2-5; D is unclear. The length of the CDR3 is 13 residues. Trimming stripped 3 bases from V and 2 bases from J, with 7 bases between. In DNA, the CDR3 is TGTGCCAGCAGTTTCGTTCATCAAGAGACCCAGTACTTC. Translated: CASSFVHQETQYF.

This clonotype has a handful of counts. The chain joins TRBV2 to TRBJ2-2; possible D gene TRBD1, 5 bases. The germline gives CDR1 SNHLY, CDR2 FYNNEI. This CDR3 is built from 13 residues. Trimming removed 8 bases at V and 1 base at J, with 8 bases between. The CDR3 protein is CASVGQNTGELFF. The CDR3 coding sequence is TGTGCCAGCGTGGGGCAGAACACCGGGGAGCTGTTTTTT.

This chain uses TRBV5-1 with TRBJ1-1, with D tentatively TRBD1 (5 bases). CDR1 and CDR2 (germline): SGHRS, YFSETQ. The CDR3 totals 13 residues. V was trimmed by 3 bases and J by 4 bases, leaving 10 bases between them. The DNA of the CDR3 is TGCGCCAGCAGCTCCGGACATCCCACTGAAGCTTTCTTT. It yields the protein CASSSGHPTEAFF. Full variable domain (outside the CDR3, taken from reference TRBV5-1 and TRBJ1-1): KAGVTQTPRYLIKTRGQQVTLSCSPISGHRSVSWYQQTPGQGLQFLFEYFSETQRNKGNFPGRFSGRQFSNSRSEMNVSTLELGDSALYLCASSSGHPTEAFFGQGTRLTVV.

The rearrangement joins TRBV4-3 to TRBJ2-2; D not resolved. Germline loops: CDR1 LGHNA, CDR2 YSLEER. V gave up 5 bases and J gave up 0 bases, with 7 bases separating them. CDR3 length: 14 residues. CDR3 amino acids: CASSERPNTGELFF. The CDR3 coding sequence is TGCGCCAGCAGCGAGCGCCCGAACACCGGGGAGCTGTTTTTT.

The rearrangement joins TRBV12-3 or TRBV12-4 to TRBJ1-5; a possible D gene is TRBD1 (5 bases). The CDR3 covers 13 residues. V dropped 3 bases and J dropped 6 bases, with 9 bases sitting between them. In nucleotides, the CDR3 is TGTGCCAGCAGTTTTTCAGGGTCTCAGCCCCAGCATTTT. Its translation is CASSFSGSQPQHF.

This clonotype appeared many times. The chain has TRBV5-6 and TRBJ1-1; 10 positions agree with TRBD1. The CDR3 sequence is 14 residues long. V trimming: 4 bases; J trimming: 9 bases; junction bases outside the gene matches: 9. CDR1 is SGHDT and CDR2 is YYEEEE in the germline V gene. Here the CDR3 DNA reads TGTGCCAGCAGCAACCGGGACAGGGGCCCGCAAGCTTTCTTT. It yields the protein CASSNRDRGPQAFF. The variable domain in full, with the rest retrieved from reference TRBV5-6 and TRBJ1-1, is DAGVTQSPTHLIKTRGQQVTLRCSPKSGHDTVSWYQQALGQGPQFIFQYYEEEERQRGNFPDRFSGHQFPNYSSELNVNALLLGDSALYLCASSNRDRGPQAFFGQGTRLTVV.